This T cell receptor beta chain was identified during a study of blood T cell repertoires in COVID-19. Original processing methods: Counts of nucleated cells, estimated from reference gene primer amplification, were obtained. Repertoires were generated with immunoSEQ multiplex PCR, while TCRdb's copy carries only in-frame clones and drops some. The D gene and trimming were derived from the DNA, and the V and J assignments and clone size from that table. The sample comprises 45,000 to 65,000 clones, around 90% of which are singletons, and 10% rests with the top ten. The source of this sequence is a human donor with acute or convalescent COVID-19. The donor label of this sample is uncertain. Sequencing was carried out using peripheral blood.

The CDR3 spells CASSSSGTSGSREQFF. The CDR3 nucleotides are TGTGCCAGCAGCTCGTCCGGGACTAGCGGGAGTCGTGAGCAGTTCTTC. V and J are TRBV7-2 and TRBJ2-1, with TRBD2 matching over 14 bases. The germline gives CDR1 SGHTA, CDR2 FQGNSA. Trimming cost V 4 bases and J 9 bases; bases outside gene matches: 8. This CDR3 spans 16 amino acids.